These T cell receptor beta chains were read from a single sample in a study of T cell changes during pregnancy in multiple sclerosis. Profiled with immunoSEQ multiplex PCR; TCRdb holds only in-frame clones, not every one. The sample has around 45,000 clones; more than 85% are singletons. Sequenced here: CD4+ T cells from peripheral blood mononuclear cells, sampled in the second trimester of pregnancy. The source of these receptors is a female donor in good health, enrolled as a control in a pregnancy study. Both conserved end residues are part of each CDR3. The D gene is left open where the match is weak. Clone size is not always given. Where it is, it says once, few, many or a class for expanded clones.

v_call: TRBV7-7
clone_size: few
j_call: TRBJ1-5
d_call: TRBD1
cdr3_nt: TGTGCTTACGGGACAGGGGGCGTGGGGAATCAGCCCCAGCATTTT
cdr3_aa: CAYGTGGVGNQPQHF

v_call: TRBV28
clone_size: .
j_call: TRBJ1-4
d_call: TRBD1
cdr3_nt: TGTGCCAGCACGCCGGGACAGGGGGCGGGGGAAAAACTGTTTTTT
cdr3_aa: CASTPGQGAGEKLFF

v_call: TRBV7-2
clone_size: few
j_call: TRBJ1-1
d_call: .
cdr3_nt: TGTGCCAGCAGCTTAGCGCATCAAGGGAGTACTGAAGCTTTCTTT
cdr3_aa: CASSLAHQGSTEAFF

v_call: TRBV7-6
clone_size: .
j_call: TRBJ2-7
d_call: TRBD2
cdr3_nt: TGTGCCAGCAGCTTCCGCCCCGGGACTAGCGGAAGTTACGAGCAGTACTTC
cdr3_aa: CASSFRPGTSGSYEQYF

v_call: TRBV7-7
clone_size: .
j_call: TRBJ2-2
d_call: .
cdr3_nt: TGTGCTAGCAGCTTAGTAGAGGGGGCCGGGGAGCTGTTTTTT
cdr3_aa: CASSLVEGAGELFF

v_call: TRBV7-9
clone_size: .
j_call: TRBJ2-1
d_call: TRBD2
cdr3_nt: TGTGCCAGCAGCTTAGAGACTAGCGGGGGGAATGAGCAGTTCTTC
cdr3_aa: CASSLETSGGNEQFF

v_call: TRBV15
clone_size: few
j_call: TRBJ2-6
d_call: TRBD1
cdr3_nt: TGTGCCACCAGCAGAGATTGGGGCAGGGGGTCTCACTCTGGGGCCAACGTCCTGACTTTC
cdr3_aa: CATSRDWGRGSHSGANVLTF

v_call: TRBV28
clone_size: .
j_call: TRBJ1-2
d_call: .
cdr3_nt: TGTGCCGGAACCACCGGGAAAGATGGCTACACCTTC
cdr3_aa: CAGTTGKDGYTF

v_call: TRBV15
clone_size: .
j_call: TRBJ2-5
d_call: TRBD1
cdr3_nt: TGTGCCAGCTCCGAGGACAGGGGTGAAGAGACCCAGTACTTC
cdr3_aa: CASSEDRGEETQYF

v_call: TRBV4-1
clone_size: .
j_call: TRBJ2-3
d_call: TRBD2
cdr3_nt: TGCGCCAGCAGCCAGGGGAGGGGAACAGATACGCAGTATTTT
cdr3_aa: CASSQGRGTDTQYF

v_call: TRBV30
clone_size: .
j_call: TRBJ2-7
d_call: .
cdr3_nt: TGTGCCTCCGGCCTAAAAAGGGACTTCAATCTGGACGAGCAGTACTTC
cdr3_aa: CASGLKRDFNLDEQYF

v_call: TRBV30
clone_size: .
j_call: TRBJ2-7
d_call: TRBD1
cdr3_nt: TGTGCCTGGACGGGACAGTCCTACGAGCAGTACTTC
cdr3_aa: CAWTGQSYEQYF

v_call: TRBV4-3
clone_size: .
j_call: TRBJ2-7
d_call: TRBD2
cdr3_nt: TGCGCCAGCAGCCCTAGCGGGAGACGGGATTACGAGCAGTACTTC
cdr3_aa: CASSPSGRRDYEQYF

v_call: TRBV11-2
clone_size: .
j_call: TRBJ2-5
d_call: TRBD2
cdr3_nt: TGTGCCAGCAGAATTGGGCGGGGGGCGAGGAGAGAGACCCAGTACTTC
cdr3_aa: CASRIGRGARRETQYF

v_call: TRBV5-4
clone_size: .
j_call: TRBJ2-7
d_call: TRBD2
cdr3_nt: TGTGCCAGCAGCTCGACTAGCGGGAGAGCAGGGGAGCAGTACTTC
cdr3_aa: CASSSTSGRAGEQYF

v_call: TRBV18
clone_size: .
j_call: TRBJ1-1
d_call: TRBD1
cdr3_nt: TGTGCCAGCTCACTCCAGGGGGCTGAAGCTTTCTTT
cdr3_aa: CASSLQGAEAFF

v_call: TRBV7-9
clone_size: .
j_call: TRBJ2-3
d_call: TRBD2
cdr3_nt: TGTGCCAGCAGCTTAGACTCGCTAGCGGGGACAGATACGCAGTATTTT
cdr3_aa: CASSLDSLAGTDTQYF

v_call: TRBV7-9
clone_size: .
j_call: TRBJ2-3
d_call: TRBD1
cdr3_nt: TGTGCCAGCAGCTTAGTTTCAGGGGGTGTGACAGATACGCAGTATTTT
cdr3_aa: CASSLVSGGVTDTQYF

v_call: TRBV7-8
clone_size: once
j_call: TRBJ2-2
d_call: .
cdr3_nt: TGTGCCAGCAGCTACCTGGGTAGGGGTGCCACCGGGGAGCTGTTTTTT
cdr3_aa: CASSYLGRGATGELFF

v_call: TRBV7-8
clone_size: .
j_call: TRBJ2-7
d_call: TRBD1
cdr3_nt: TGTGCCAGCAGCTTAGGGACAGGGATCTACGAGCAGTACTTC
cdr3_aa: CASSLGTGIYEQYF

v_call: TRBV5-5
clone_size: .
j_call: TRBJ1-1
d_call: .
cdr3_nt: TGTGCCAGCAGCCCCCTTGGTCAGGGCACTGAAGCTTTCTTT
cdr3_aa: CASSPLGQGTEAFF

v_call: TRBV9
clone_size: once
j_call: TRBJ2-4
d_call: .
cdr3_nt: TGTGCCAGCAGCGTAGAGCGTCGATGGTCAAAAAACATTCAGTACTTC
cdr3_aa: CASSVERRWSKNIQYF

v_call: TRBV7-3
clone_size: once
j_call: TRBJ2-2
d_call: TRBD2
cdr3_nt: TGTGCCAGCAGCGGAGGGACTAGCGGTACCGGGGAGCTGTTTTTT
cdr3_aa: CASSGGTSGTGELFF

v_call: TRBV27
clone_size: .
j_call: TRBJ2-5
d_call: .
cdr3_nt: TGTGCCTCTCATAGGCAGGGGGGAGAGACCCAGTACTTC
cdr3_aa: CASHRQGGETQYF

v_call: TRBV7-2
clone_size: .
j_call: TRBJ1-5
d_call: .
cdr3_nt: TGTGCCAGCAGCTTAGGAGGGATTGATCAGCCCCAGCATTTT
cdr3_aa: CASSLGGIDQPQHF

v_call: TRBV9
clone_size: once
j_call: TRBJ2-7
d_call: TRBD2
cdr3_nt: TGTGCCAGCAGCGTCCTGACTAGCGGGGGCGAGCAGTACTTC
cdr3_aa: CASSVLTSGGEQYF

v_call: TRBV5-1
clone_size: .
j_call: TRBJ2-1
d_call: .
cdr3_nt: TGCGCCAGCAGCTTGATACGGGGGAACAATGAGCAGTTCTTC
cdr3_aa: CASSLIRGNNEQFF

v_call: TRBV2
clone_size: .
j_call: TRBJ2-7
d_call: TRBD2
cdr3_nt: TGTGCCAGCAGGGGACCGGGGGGGGCGAACGAGCAGTACTTC
cdr3_aa: CASRGPGGANEQYF

v_call: TRBV6-5
clone_size: .
j_call: TRBJ1-2
d_call: TRBD1
cdr3_nt: TGTGCCAGCAGTACCGGGACAGCCTATGGCTACACCTTC
cdr3_aa: CASSTGTAYGYTF

v_call: TRBV5-1
clone_size: .
j_call: TRBJ2-5
d_call: .
cdr3_nt: TGCGCCAGCAGCCCTCCCGGAGAGACCCAGTACTTC
cdr3_aa: CASSPPGETQYF

v_call: TRBV16
clone_size: .
j_call: TRBJ1-2
d_call: .
cdr3_nt: TGTGCCAGCAGCCAAGGGGCGCAGGTCTATGGCTACACCTTC
cdr3_aa: CASSQGAQVYGYTF

v_call: TRBV18
clone_size: .
j_call: TRBJ1-4
d_call: TRBD1
cdr3_nt: TGTGCCAGCTCACCACCCGGGACAGGGGGCGAAAAACTGTTTTTT
cdr3_aa: CASSPPGTGGEKLFF

v_call: TRBV27
clone_size: few
j_call: TRBJ2-6
d_call: .
cdr3_nt: TGTGCCAGCAGTTCCTTACAGGTAAACTCTGGGGCCAACGTCCTGACTTTC
cdr3_aa: CASSSLQVNSGANVLTF

v_call: TRBV6-6
clone_size: .
j_call: TRBJ1-5
d_call: TRBD1
cdr3_nt: TGTGCCAGCAGTTCCCGAGACACAGGGGTTAGGCAGCCCCAGCATTTT
cdr3_aa: CASSSRDTGVRQPQHF

v_call: TRBV5-6
clone_size: .
j_call: TRBJ2-1
d_call: TRBD1
cdr3_nt: TGTGCCAGCAGCTTGTCGACAGGGAGCTCCTACAATGAGCAGTTCTTC
cdr3_aa: CASSLSTGSSYNEQFF

v_call: TRBV4-2
clone_size: .
j_call: TRBJ2-1
d_call: TRBD2
cdr3_nt: TGTGCCAGCAGCCCTCCGGAACGAGGGCTAGCGGGGGGGGATGAGCAGTTCTTC
cdr3_aa: CASSPPERGLAGGDEQFF

v_call: TRBV15
clone_size: once
j_call: TRBJ2-5
d_call: .
cdr3_nt: TGTGCCTCCAGGAGAGTCGGGGATGGAGAGACCCAGTACTTC
cdr3_aa: CASRRVGDGETQYF

v_call: TRBV7-9
clone_size: .
j_call: TRBJ2-3
d_call: .
cdr3_nt: TGTGCCAGCACCCCAGTCCGCACAGATACGCAGTATTTT
cdr3_aa: CASTPVRTDTQYF

v_call: TRBV19
clone_size: .
j_call: TRBJ2-5
d_call: TRBD2
cdr3_nt: TGTGCCAGCACGCCACTGGGACTAGCGGGAGAGACCCAGTACTTC
cdr3_aa: CASTPLGLAGETQYF

v_call: TRBV7-3
clone_size: few
j_call: TRBJ2-3
d_call: TRBD2
cdr3_nt: TGTGCCAGCAGCCACGGGACTAGCGGGAGTTGGGGCACAGATACGCAGTATTTT
cdr3_aa: CASSHGTSGSWGTDTQYF

v_call: TRBV14
clone_size: few
j_call: TRBJ2-1
d_call: TRBD1
cdr3_nt: TGTGCCAGCAGCCAAGGACAGGGGGCCCGGGGGGAGCAGTTCTTC
cdr3_aa: CASSQGQGARGEQFF

v_call: TRBV30
clone_size: once
j_call: TRBJ2-1
d_call: .
cdr3_nt: TGTGCCTGGAGTGTAGGTACCGGGACAACCTACAATGAGCAGTTCTTC
cdr3_aa: CAWSVGTGTTYNEQFF

v_call: TRBV28
clone_size: .
j_call: TRBJ2-5
d_call: .
cdr3_nt: TGTGCCAGCAGCTCCCCGACTAGTCTAGGAGAGACCCAGTACTTC
cdr3_aa: CASSSPTSLGETQYF

v_call: TRBV2
clone_size: .
j_call: TRBJ2-3
d_call: TRBD2
cdr3_nt: TGTGCCAGCACGTTGCGGGGGTTCGCAGATACGCAGTATTTT
cdr3_aa: CASTLRGFADTQYF

v_call: TRBV9
clone_size: .
j_call: TRBJ2-3
d_call: TRBD2
cdr3_nt: TGTGCCAGCAGCGTTGCGGGAGTAGGCACAGATACGCAGTATTTT
cdr3_aa: CASSVAGVGTDTQYF

v_call: TRBV10-3
clone_size: once
j_call: TRBJ1-2
d_call: .
cdr3_nt: TGTGCCATCAGTGTAGCGGCCGACGATGGCTACACCTTC
cdr3_aa: CAISVAADDGYTF

v_call: TRBV2
clone_size: .
j_call: TRBJ2-7
d_call: .
cdr3_nt: TGTGCCAGCGGGCATGGCAGGGGCTACGAGCAGTACTTC
cdr3_aa: CASGHGRGYEQYF